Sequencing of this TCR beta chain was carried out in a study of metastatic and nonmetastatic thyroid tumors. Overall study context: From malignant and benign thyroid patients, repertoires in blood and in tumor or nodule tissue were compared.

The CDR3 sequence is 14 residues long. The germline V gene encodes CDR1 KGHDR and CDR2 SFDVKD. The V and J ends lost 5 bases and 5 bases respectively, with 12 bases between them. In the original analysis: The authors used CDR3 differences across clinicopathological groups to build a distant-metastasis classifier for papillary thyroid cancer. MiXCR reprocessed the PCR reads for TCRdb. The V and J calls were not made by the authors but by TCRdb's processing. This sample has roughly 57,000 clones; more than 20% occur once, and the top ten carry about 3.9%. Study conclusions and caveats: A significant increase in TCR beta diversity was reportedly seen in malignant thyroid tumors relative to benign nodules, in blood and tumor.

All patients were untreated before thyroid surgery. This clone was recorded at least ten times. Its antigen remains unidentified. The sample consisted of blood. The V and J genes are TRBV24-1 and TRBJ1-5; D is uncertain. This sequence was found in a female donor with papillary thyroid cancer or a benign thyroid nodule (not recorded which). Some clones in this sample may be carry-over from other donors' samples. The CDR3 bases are TGTGCCACCAGTGCGGAAGGGTTTGATCAGCCCCAGCATTTT. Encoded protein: CATSAEGFDQPQHF.